Listed below are T cell receptor beta chains from one sample, sequenced in a study of identical twins. TCRdb used MiXCR to reprocess the 5' RACE reads, holding one entry per CDR3 protein. Of just under 550,000 distinct CDR3 sequences in the sample, roughly 15% are singletons; the top ten hold about 0.4%. These data were also reused for a study on yellow fever vaccine responses in identical twins.

The sequencing sample was made of CD4+ T cells sorted from blood. The receptors here all came from a woman younger than 30 in good health. Each CDR3 is given with its conserved first and last residue. A D gene is named only where the DNA matches it firmly. Some rows have no size entry. The others give once, few or many, or a class for an expanded clone.

d_gene	abundance	j_gene	v_gene	CDR3aa	CDR3nt
TRBD2	.	TRBJ2-1	TRBV7-8	CASSSATLGERELFHEQFF	TGTGCCAGCAGCTCGGCCACTTTAGGGGAGCGGGAGCTTTTCCATGAGCAGTTCTTC
.	.	TRBJ2-2	TRBV12-3/TRBV12-4	CASSFSQGFPGELFF	TGTGCCAGCAGTTTCAGTCAGGGATTCCCCGGGGAGCTGTTTTTT
TRBD2	.	TRBJ2-1	TRBV6-1	CASSEGLAGVGIYNEQFF	TGTGCCAGCAGTGAGGGACTAGCGGGAGTAGGCATCTACAATGAGCAGTTCTTC
TRBD2	many	TRBJ2-3	TRBV7-2	CASSVSGGTDTQYF	TGTGCCAGCAGCGTTAGCGGGGGCACAGATACGCAGTATTTT
TRBD2	few	TRBJ2-3	TRBV5-1	CASSFKASGGSTDTQYF	TGCGCCAGCAGCTTCAAAGCTAGCGGGGGAAGCACAGATACGCAGTATTTT
.	.	TRBJ2-1	TRBV21-1	CASSKEWQGDNEQFF	TGTGCCAGCAGCAAAGAGTGGCAGGGGGACAATGAGCAGTTCTTC
.	.	TRBJ1-1	TRBV27	CASSSSRADTEAFF	TGTGCCAGCAGTTCAAGCAGGGCCGACACTGAAGCTTTCTTT
TRBD2	few	TRBJ2-2	TRBV20-1	CSARDPTSGYGGELFF	TGCAGTGCTAGAGATCCGACTAGCGGGTACGGCGGGGAGCTGTTTTTT
.	.	TRBJ2-5	TRBV12-3/TRBV12-4	CASSLSGLYEETQYF	TGTGCCAGCAGTTTATCAGGCCTATACGAGGAGACCCAGTACTTC
.	many	TRBJ1-1	TRBV11-2	CASSLDGWGTEAFF	TGTGCCAGCAGCTTAGATGGATGGGGCACTGAAGCTTTCTTT
TRBD2	.	TRBJ2-1	TRBV12-3/TRBV12-4	CASRLETSGSSVQFF	TGTGCCAGCAGACTAGAGACTAGCGGGAGTTCGGTGCAGTTCTTC
.	few	TRBJ1-5	TRBV7-8	CASSLADSTVTHQPQHF	TGTGCCAGCAGCTTAGCCGACTCTACAGTGACTCATCAGCCCCAGCATTTT
TRBD1	many	TRBJ1-6	TRBV28	CASILGTGGNSPLHF	TGTGCCAGCATCCTGGGAACAGGGGGTAATTCACCCCTCCACTTT
.	few	TRBJ1-1	TRBV12-3/TRBV12-4	CASRNQGLGNTEAFF	TGTGCCAGCAGGAATCAGGGGTTGGGGAACACTGAAGCTTTCTTT
.	.	TRBJ2-1	TRBV29-1	CSVSTLQIYNEQFF	TGCAGCGTTTCGACTCTCCAGATTTACAATGAGCAGTTCTTC
.	many	TRBJ2-4	TRBV20-1	CSASRDSAKNIQYF	TGCAGTGCTAGCCGGGATTCGGCCAAAAACATTCAGTACTTC
.	few	TRBJ1-1	TRBV28	CASSRRGGVRDTEAFF	TGTGCCAGCAGCCGGCGGGGGGGGGTCAGGGACACTGAAGCTTTCTTT
.	few	TRBJ2-2	TRBV28	CASSSGPLTGELFF	TGTGCCAGCAGTTCGGGACCTCTCACCGGGGAGCTGTTTTTT
.	.	TRBJ2-7	TRBV5-1	CASSFSERIPYEQYF	TGCGCCAGCAGCTTTTCGGAGAGGATCCCCTACGAGCAGTACTTC
.	many	TRBJ2-7	TRBV5-1	CASSLAGSGPYEQYF	TGCGCCAGCAGCTTGGCCGGAAGTGGGCCCTACGAGCAGTACTTC
.	.	TRBJ1-1	TRBV4-1	CASSPGAQGRNTEAFF	TGCGCCAGCAGCCCGGGCGCACAGGGCAGGAACACTGAAGCTTTCTTT
TRBD2	many	TRBJ2-2	TRBV9	CASSILAGGNTGELFF	TGTGCCAGCAGCATACTAGCGGGAGGGAACACCGGGGAGCTGTTTTTT
TRBD1	many	TRBJ1-1	TRBV12-3/TRBV12-4	CASSLQQGGEAFF	TGTGCCAGCAGTTTGCAGCAGGGGGGAGAAGCTTTCTTT
TRBD1	few	TRBJ2-6	TRBV6-1	CASSEQPQGALYSGANVLTF	TGTGCCAGCAGTGAGCAACCCCAGGGGGCACTTTACTCTGGGGCCAACGTCCTGACTTTC
TRBD2	few	TRBJ2-1	TRBV27	CASSLLGLAGGSDEQFF	TGTGCCAGCAGTTTATTGGGACTAGCGGGGGGTTCTGATGAGCAGTTCTTC
.	.	TRBJ2-1	TRBV11-1	CASSPRRGAWSSYNEQFF	TGTGCCAGCAGCCCGAGACGAGGGGCATGGAGCTCCTACAATGAGCAGTTCTTC
.	few	TRBJ2-2	TRBV6-1	CASTKTGQHGELFF	TGTGCCAGCACCAAGACAGGCCAACACGGGGAGCTGTTTTTT
.	.	TRBJ1-1	TRBV12-3/TRBV12-4	CASSPHRVRTEAFF	TGTGCCAGCAGTCCCCACAGGGTCAGGACTGAAGCTTTCTTT
.	many	TRBJ2-7	TRBV6-5	CASSYSTTAYEQYF	TGTGCCAGCAGTTACTCGACGACAGCCTACGAGCAGTACTTC
.	few	TRBJ2-3	TRBV20-1	CSATGSTDTQYF	TGCAGTGCCACCGGGAGCACAGATACGCAGTATTTT